The entry that follows covers one TCR beta chain sequence. The antigen remains undetermined. This sample stems from a study of T cells in Graves' hyperthyroidism and ophthalmopathy. Regarding the study as a whole: Most clonotypes that expanded in the thyroid above 0.001 also showed up in blood.

Trimming took 3 bases from V and 5 from J; bases not matched to a gene: 12. This CDR3 is built from 17 residues. CDR1 is LNHNV and CDR2 is YYDKDF in the germline V gene (reference sequence). The CDR3 regions of TCR beta were amplified from RNA transcripts. Researchers ran a first-round RT-PCR on the TCR CDR3 using the HTBI primer set. TCRdb recomputed calls from the multiplex PCR reads with MiXCR, one row per CDR3 protein. The sample lists about 510,000 distinct CDR3 sequences, 40% to 55% seen once, with 44% in the top ten. The receptor comes from an adult woman with Graves' disease, either hyperthyroidism or ophthalmopathy (not recorded which). The sequencing sample was made of peripheral blood or thyroid tissue (not recorded which). V and J are TRBV15 and TRBJ1-1; 10 bases are a match to TRBD1. CDR3 bases: TGTGCCACCAGCAGTTATCGCGGGACAGGGGAAGGGACTGAAGCTTTCTTT. This encodes CATSSYRGTGEGTEAFF.